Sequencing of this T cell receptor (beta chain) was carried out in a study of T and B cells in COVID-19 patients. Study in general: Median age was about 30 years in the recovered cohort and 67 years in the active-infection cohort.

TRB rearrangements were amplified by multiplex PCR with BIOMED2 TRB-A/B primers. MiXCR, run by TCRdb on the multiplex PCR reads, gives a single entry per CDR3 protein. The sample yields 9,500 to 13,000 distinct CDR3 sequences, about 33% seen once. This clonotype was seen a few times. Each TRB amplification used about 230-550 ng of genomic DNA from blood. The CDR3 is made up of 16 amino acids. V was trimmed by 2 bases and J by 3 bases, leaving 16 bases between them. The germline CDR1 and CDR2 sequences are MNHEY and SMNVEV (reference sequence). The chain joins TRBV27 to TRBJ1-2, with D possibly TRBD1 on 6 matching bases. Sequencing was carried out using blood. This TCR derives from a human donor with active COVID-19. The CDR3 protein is CASSLKAEGEHYGYTF. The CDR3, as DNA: TGTGCCAGCAGTTTAAAGGCCGAGGGGGAACACTATGGCTACACCTTC.